This T cell receptor beta chain was observed in a study of OX40 agonist ivuxolimab in advanced cancers. Study-wide points: Clonal expansion among partial responders at 0.1-3.0 mg/kg ranked near the lowest.

Germline V gives CDR1 MDHEN, CDR2 SYDVKM. The CDR3 loop spans 13 amino acids. J was trimmed by 2 bases and V by 10 bases; bases with no gene match: 5. Enrollment shut out patients with autoimmune disease history or systemic immunosuppression. Sampling times: baseline, cycle 4 day 1, cycle 7 day 1. In regard to this clone: Its antigen is not known.

Profiled with immunoSEQ multiplex PCR; TCRdb holds only in-frame clones, not every one. The sample records around 95,000 clones, around nine tenths being singletons. This rearrangement joins TRBV28 to TRBJ2-3; 8 nucleotides match TRBD1. This TCR derives from an adult with an advanced solid tumor such as melanoma, head and neck, liver or kidney cancer. Material: CD4+ or CD8+ T cells sorted from blood, obtained in a trial of the OX40 agonist ivuxolimab. In DNA, the CDR3 is TGTGCCATGACGGACAGGGCCACAGATACGCAGTATTTT. It encodes CAMTDRATDTQYF.